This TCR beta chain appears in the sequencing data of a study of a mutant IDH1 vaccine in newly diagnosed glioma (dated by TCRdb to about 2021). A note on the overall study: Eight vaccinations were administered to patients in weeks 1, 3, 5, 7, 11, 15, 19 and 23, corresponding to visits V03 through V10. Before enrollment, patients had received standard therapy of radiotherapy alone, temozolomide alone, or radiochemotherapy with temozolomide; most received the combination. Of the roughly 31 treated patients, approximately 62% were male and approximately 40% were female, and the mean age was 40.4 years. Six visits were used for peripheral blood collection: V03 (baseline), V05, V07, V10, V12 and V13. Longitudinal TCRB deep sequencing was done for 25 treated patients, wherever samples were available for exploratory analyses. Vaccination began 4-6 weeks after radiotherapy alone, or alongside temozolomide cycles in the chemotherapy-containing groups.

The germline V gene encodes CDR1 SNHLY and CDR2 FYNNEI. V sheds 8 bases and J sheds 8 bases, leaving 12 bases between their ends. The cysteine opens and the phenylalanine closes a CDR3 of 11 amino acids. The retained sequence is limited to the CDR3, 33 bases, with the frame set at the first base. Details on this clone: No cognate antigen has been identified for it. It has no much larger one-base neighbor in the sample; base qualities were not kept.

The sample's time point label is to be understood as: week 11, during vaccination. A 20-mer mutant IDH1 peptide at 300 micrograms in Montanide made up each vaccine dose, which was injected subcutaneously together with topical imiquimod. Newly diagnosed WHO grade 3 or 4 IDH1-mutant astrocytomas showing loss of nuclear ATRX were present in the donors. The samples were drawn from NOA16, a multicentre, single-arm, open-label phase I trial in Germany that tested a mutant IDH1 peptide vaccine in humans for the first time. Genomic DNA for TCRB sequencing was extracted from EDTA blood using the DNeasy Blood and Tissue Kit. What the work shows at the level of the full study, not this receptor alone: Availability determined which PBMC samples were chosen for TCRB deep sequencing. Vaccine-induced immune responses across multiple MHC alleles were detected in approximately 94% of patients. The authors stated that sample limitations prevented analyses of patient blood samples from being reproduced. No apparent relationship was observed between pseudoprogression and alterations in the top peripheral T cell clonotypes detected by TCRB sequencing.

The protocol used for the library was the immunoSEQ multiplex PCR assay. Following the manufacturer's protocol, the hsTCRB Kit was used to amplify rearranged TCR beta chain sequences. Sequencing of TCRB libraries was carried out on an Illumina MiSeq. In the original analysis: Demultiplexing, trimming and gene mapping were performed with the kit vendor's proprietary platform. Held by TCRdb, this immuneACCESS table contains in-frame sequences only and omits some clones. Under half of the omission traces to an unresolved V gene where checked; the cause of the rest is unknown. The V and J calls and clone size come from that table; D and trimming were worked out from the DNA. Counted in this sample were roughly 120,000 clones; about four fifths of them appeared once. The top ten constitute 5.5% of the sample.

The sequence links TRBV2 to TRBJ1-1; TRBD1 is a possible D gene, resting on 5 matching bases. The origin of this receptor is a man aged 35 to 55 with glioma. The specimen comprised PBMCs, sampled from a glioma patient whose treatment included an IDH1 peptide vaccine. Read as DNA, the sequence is TGTGCCAGCGGCTTCGACAGAGAAGCTTTCTTT. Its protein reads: CASGFDREAFF.